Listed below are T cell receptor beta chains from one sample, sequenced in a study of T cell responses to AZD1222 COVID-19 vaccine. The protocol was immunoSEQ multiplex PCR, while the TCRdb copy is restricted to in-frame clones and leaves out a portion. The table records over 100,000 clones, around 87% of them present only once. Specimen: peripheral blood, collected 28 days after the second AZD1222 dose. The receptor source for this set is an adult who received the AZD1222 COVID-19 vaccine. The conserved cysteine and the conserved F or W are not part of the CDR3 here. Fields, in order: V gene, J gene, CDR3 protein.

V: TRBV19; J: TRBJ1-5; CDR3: ASSMGYQPQH
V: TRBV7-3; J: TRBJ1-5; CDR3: ASSLVHEGCRGSNQPQH
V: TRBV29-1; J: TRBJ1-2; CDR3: SVGGALNYGYT
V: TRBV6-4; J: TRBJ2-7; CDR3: ASSPRNPPREQY
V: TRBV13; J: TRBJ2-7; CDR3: ASSFGLAGDFVQY
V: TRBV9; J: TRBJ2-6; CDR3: ASSASQGVLGANVLT
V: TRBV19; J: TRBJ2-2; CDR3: ASTMELAGGYTGELF
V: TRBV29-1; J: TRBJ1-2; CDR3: SANTHRGQGVRNT
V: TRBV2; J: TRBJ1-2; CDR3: ASSDGGYGYT
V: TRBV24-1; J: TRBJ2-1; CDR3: ATTSGVANEQF
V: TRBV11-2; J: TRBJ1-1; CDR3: ASSAERGLNTEAF
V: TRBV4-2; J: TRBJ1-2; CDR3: ASSQTPGSYGYT
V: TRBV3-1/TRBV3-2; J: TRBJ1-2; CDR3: ASSQDGGQFYGYT
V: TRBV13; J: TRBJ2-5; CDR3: ASSLAGWETQY
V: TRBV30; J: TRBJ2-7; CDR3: AWAGTEPYEQY
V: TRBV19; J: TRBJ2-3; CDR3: ASSILGAGTDTQY
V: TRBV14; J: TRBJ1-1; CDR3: ASSQVGWSGTEAF
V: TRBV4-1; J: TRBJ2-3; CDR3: ASSQDGIGALSVSQY
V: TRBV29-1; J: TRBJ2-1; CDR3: SVRTSGSLYLF
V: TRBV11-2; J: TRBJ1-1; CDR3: ASSPSGNTEAF
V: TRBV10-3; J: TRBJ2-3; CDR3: ATLTGASTDTQY
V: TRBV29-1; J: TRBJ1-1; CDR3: SAGEGNTEAF
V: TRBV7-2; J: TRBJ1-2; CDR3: ASSSGTGGNYGYT
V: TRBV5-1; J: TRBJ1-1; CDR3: ASSLEPNTEAF
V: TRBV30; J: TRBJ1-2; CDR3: AWSDFYGYT
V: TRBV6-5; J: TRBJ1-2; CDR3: ASRLPVLSGYT
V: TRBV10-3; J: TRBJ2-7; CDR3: AISVGQQVKEQY
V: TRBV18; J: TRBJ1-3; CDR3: ASSPLDRVGNTIY
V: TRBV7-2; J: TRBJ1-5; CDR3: ASSLEWSGNQPQH
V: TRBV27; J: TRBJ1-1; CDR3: ASSLWGVNTEAF
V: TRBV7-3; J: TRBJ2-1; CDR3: ASSIRDGNEQF
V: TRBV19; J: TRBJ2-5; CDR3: ASSTHTSGEETQY
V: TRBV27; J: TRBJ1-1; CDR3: ASSNWQGTEAF
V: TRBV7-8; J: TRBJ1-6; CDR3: ASSLGGDNSPLH
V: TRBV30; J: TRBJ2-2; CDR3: ASSLTGSTGELF
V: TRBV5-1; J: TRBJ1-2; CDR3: ASRPRDKPRGYT
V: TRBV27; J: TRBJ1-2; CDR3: ASSLQGLGYGYT
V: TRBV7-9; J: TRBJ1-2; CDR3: ASRFSEGGYGYT
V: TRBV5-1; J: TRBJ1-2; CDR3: ASSWGRDRANYGYT
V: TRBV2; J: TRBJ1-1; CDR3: ASTGTGMNTEAF
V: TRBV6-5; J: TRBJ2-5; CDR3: ASTRQGSSETQY
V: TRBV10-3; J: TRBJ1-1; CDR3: AISVSFGQGSAEAF
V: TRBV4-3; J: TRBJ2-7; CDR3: ASSQGLGSGTLSYEQY
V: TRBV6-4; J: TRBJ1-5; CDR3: ASSESTAGQPQH
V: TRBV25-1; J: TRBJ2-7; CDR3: ASSGAGVTYEQY
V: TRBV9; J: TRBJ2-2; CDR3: ASSVETSGDTGELF